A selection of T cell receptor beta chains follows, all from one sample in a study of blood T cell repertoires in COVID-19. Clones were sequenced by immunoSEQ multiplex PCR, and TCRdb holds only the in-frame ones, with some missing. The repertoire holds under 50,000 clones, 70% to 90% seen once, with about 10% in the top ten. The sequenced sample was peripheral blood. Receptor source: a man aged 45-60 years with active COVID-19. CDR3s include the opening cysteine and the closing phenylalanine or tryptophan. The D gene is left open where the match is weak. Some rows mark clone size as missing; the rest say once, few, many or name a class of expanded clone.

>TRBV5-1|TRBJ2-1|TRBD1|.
CASSLGDSYNEQFF
TGCGCCAGCAGCTTGGGGGACAGCTACAATGAGCAGTTCTTC
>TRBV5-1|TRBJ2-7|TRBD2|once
CASSWGLAGGVDEQYF
TGCGCCAGCAGCTGGGGACTAGCGGGAGGAGTGGACGAGCAGTACTTC
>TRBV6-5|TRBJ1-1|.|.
CASSLRVGNTEAFF
TGTGCCAGCAGCCTCAGGGTCGGGAACACTGAAGCTTTCTTT
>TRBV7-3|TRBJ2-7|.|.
CASSSAGTLGGDYEQYF
TGTGCCAGCAGCTCGGCCGGGACCCTCGGAGGGGACTACGAGCAGTACTTC
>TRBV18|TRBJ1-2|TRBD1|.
CASSPGRTGPTHGYTF
TGTGCCAGCTCACCAGGCCGGACAGGACCCACCCATGGCTACACCTTC
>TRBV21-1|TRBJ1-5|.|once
CASSKCGTGCQPQHF
TGTGCCAGCAGCAAATGTGGGACAGGTTGCCAGCCCCAGCATTTT
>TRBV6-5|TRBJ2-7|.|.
CASSPPGRGYEQYF
TGTGCCAGCAGCCCCCCAGGGAGGGGGTACGAGCAGTACTTC
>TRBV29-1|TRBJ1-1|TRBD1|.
CSASRTGGRTEAFF
TGCAGCGCCTCACGAACAGGGGGCAGAACTGAAGCTTTCTTT
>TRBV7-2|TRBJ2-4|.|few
CASSLQGGAKNIQYF
TGTGCCAGCAGCTTACAGGGTGGAGCCAAAAACATTCAGTACTTC
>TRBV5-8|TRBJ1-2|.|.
CASSSRFSGGYTF
TGTGCCAGCAGCTCCCGTTTTTCGGGTGGCTACACCTTC
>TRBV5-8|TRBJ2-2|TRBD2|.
CASKRGRDYINTGELFF
TGTGCCAGCAAGCGCGGTCGGGACTACATTAACACCGGGGAGCTGTTTTTT
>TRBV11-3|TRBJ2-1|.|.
CASSLRRAGLNEQFF
TGTGCCAGCAGCCTACGACGGGCAGGGCTCAATGAGCAGTTCTTC
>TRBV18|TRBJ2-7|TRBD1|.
CASSPRQGATYSEQYF
TGTGCCAGCTCACCAAGGCAGGGGGCGACTTATTCCGAGCAGTACTTC
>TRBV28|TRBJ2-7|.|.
CASSSYWGGAYEQYF
TGTGCCAGCAGTTCCTACTGGGGAGGTGCCTACGAGCAGTACTTC
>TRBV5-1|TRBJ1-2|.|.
CASSLVGDYGYTF
TGCGCCAGCAGCCTCGTGGGAGACTATGGCTACACCTTC
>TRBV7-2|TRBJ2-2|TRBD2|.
CASSSGLGAGELFF
TGTGCCAGCAGCTCGGGACTAGGTGCCGGGGAGCTGTTTTTT
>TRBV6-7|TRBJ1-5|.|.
CASSPGQPQHF
TGTGCCAGCAGTCCGGGACAGCCCCAGCATTTT
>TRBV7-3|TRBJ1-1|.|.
CASSFYPLNTEAFF
TGTGCCAGCAGCTTTTATCCTCTCAACACTGAAGCTTTCTTT
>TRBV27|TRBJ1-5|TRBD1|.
CASRQGVGQPQHF
TGTGCCAGTAGGCAGGGGGTGGGCCAGCCCCAGCATTTT
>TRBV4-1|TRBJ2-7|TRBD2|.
CASSQGGLASYEQYF
TGCGCCAGCAGCCAGGGGGGACTAGCCTCCTACGAGCAGTACTTC
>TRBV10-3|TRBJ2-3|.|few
CAISEWGVSSTDTQYF
TGTGCCATCAGTGAGTGGGGAGTCTCTAGCACAGATACGCAGTATTTT
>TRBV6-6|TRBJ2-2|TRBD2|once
CASSPVLAGGGTGELFF
TGTGCCAGCAGTCCCGTACTAGCGGGAGGCGGCACCGGGGAGCTGTTTTTT
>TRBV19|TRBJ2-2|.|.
CASSVPEDLGELFF
TGTGCCAGTAGCGTCCCGGAGGACCTCGGGGAGCTGTTTTTT
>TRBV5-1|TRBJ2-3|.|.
CASSGPGGRTDTQYF
TGCGCCAGCAGCGGACCCGGGGGGCGCACAGATACGCAGTATTTT
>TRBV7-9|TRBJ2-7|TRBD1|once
CASVAGTGSYEQYF
TGTGCCAGCGTGGCGGGGACAGGGTCTTACGAGCAGTACTTC
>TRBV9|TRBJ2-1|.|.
CASSAPGAIDEQFF
TGTGCCAGCAGCGCCCCTGGGGCTATCGATGAGCAGTTCTTC
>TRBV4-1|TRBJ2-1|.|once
CASSPPVPSNEQFF
TGCGCCAGCAGCCCTCCGGTCCCGTCCAATGAGCAGTTCTTC
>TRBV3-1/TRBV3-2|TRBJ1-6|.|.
CASSQDGGSSPLHF
TGTGCCAGCAGCCAAGACGGCGGCAGCTCACCCCTCCACTTT
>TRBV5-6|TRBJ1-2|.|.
CASSSQDYGYTF
TGTGCCAGCAGCTCTCAGGACTATGGCTACACCTTC
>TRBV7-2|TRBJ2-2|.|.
CASRGDWTTGELFF
TGTGCCAGCAGAGGGGACTGGACTACCGGGGAGCTGTTTTTT
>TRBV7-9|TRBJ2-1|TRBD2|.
CASSPAGGPNEQFF
TGTGCCAGCAGTCCAGCGGGAGGGCCGAATGAGCAGTTCTTC
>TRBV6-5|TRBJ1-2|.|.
CASSREGDYGYTF
TGTGCCAGCAGTAGAGAAGGGGACTATGGCTACACCTTC
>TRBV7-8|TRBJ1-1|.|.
CASSPAGGQRTSTEAFF
TGTGCCAGCAGCCCCGCTGGGGGACAAAGAACGAGCACTGAAGCTTTCTTT
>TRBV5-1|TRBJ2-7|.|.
CASGPNRAPYEQYF
TGCGCCAGCGGTCCCAACAGGGCCCCCTACGAGCAGTACTTC
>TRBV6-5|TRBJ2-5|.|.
CASILNQEIGETQYF
TGTGCCAGCATCCTTAATCAGGAAATCGGAGAGACCCAGTACTTC
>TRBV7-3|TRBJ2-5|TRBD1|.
CASSVDRGETQYF
TGTGCCAGCAGCGTGGACAGGGGAGAGACCCAGTACTTC
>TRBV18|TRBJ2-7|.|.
CASSLRQDKYEQYF
TGTGCCAGCTCCCTTAGACAGGATAAATACGAGCAGTACTTC
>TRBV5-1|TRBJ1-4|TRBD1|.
CASSLRQGGEKLFF
TGCGCCAGCAGCCTAAGACAGGGTGGGGAAAAACTGTTTTTT
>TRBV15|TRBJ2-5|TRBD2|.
CATSRDLAGKETQYF
TGTGCCACCAGCAGAGATCTAGCGGGAAAAGAGACCCAGTACTTC
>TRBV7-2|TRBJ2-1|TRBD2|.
CASSLTGGRAENEQFF
TGTGCCAGCAGCTTAACCGGCGGGAGGGCTGAGAATGAGCAGTTCTTC
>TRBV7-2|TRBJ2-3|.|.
CASSFSLGAENTQYF
TGTGCCAGCAGCTTTTCCCTAGGGGCCGAGAATACGCAGTATTTT
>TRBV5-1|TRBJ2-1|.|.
CASSLGLAPNEQFF
TGCGCCAGCAGCTTGGGTCTAGCGCCCAATGAGCAGTTCTTC
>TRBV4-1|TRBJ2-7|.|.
CASSQERGPLYEQYF
TGCGCCAGCAGCCAAGAGCGGGGCCCTTTATACGAGCAGTACTTC
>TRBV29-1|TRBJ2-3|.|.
CSVSVTDTQYF
TGCAGCGTTTCTGTCACAGATACGCAGTATTTT
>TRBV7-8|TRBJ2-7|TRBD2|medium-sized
CASSHRGGSSFSYEQYF
TGTGCCAGCAGCCACCGCGGGGGGTCGAGTTTCTCCTACGAGCAGTACTTC
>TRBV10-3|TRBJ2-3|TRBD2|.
CAISGLAGGGSLDTQYF
TGTGCCATCAGTGGGCTAGCGGGAGGTGGAAGTTTAGATACGCAGTATTTT
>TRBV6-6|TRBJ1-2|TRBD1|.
CASSSQGVNYGYTF
TGTGCCAGCAGTTCTCAGGGGGTAAACTATGGCTACACCTTC
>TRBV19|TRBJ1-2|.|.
CASSKSAGDNYGYTF
TGTGCCAGTAGTAAGTCGGCAGGGGATAACTATGGCTACACCTTC
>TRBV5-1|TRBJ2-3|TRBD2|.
CASSLLVAGSTDTQYF
TGCGCCAGCAGCTTGTTAGTAGCGGGGAGCACAGATACGCAGTATTTT
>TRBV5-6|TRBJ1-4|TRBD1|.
CASSLVGQGGEKLFF
TGTGCCAGCAGCTTGGTAGGACAGGGTGGTGAAAAACTGTTTTTT
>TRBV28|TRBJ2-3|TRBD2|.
CASRLLLAGGGADTQYF
TGTGCCAGCAGACTGTTACTAGCGGGAGGTGGGGCAGATACGCAGTATTTT
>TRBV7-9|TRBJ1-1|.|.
CASSLGWGQLMNTEAFF
TGTGCCAGCAGCTTAGGATGGGGGCAGCTTATGAACACTGAAGCTTTCTTT
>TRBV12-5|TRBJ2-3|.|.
CASGLTSNTQYF
TGTGCTAGTGGTCTGACTTCTAATACGCAGTATTTT
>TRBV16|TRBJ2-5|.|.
CASSQQEGETQYF
TGTGCCAGCAGCCAACAGGAGGGGGAGACCCAGTACTTC
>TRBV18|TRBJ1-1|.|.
CASSPQGPEAFF
TGTGCCAGCTCACCGCAGGGCCCTGAAGCTTTCTTT
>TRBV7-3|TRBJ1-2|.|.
CASSCRPGFGYGYTF
TGTGCCAGCAGCTGCCGTCCGGGGTTTGGGTATGGCTACACCTTC